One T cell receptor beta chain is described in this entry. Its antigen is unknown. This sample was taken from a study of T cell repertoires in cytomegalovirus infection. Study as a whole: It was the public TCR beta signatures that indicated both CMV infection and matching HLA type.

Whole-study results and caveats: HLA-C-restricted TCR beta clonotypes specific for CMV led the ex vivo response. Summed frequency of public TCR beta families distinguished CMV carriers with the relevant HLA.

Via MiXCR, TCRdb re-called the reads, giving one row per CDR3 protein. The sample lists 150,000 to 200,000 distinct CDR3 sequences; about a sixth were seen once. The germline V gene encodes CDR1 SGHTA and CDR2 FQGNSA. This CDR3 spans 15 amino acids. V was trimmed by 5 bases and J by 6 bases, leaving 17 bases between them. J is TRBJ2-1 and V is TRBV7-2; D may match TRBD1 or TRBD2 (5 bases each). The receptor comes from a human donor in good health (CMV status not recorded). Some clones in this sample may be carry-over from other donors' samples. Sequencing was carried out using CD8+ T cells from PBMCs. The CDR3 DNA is TGTGCCAGCAGCCCTCGGGCAGGGACCTTCAATGAGCAGTTCTTC. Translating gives CASSPRAGTFNEQFF. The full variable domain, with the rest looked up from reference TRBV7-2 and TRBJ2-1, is GAGVSQSPSNKVTEKGKDVELRCDPISGHTALYWYRQSLGQGLEFLIYFQGNSAPDKSGLPSDRFSAERTGGSVSTLTIQRTQQEDSAVYLCASSPRAGTFNEQFFGPGTRLTVL.